This record covers a single T cell receptor (beta chain). Its recognized antigen is unknown. No qualities accompany the bases; no much larger clone lies one base away. The entry originates in a study of cytomegalovirus exposure and HLA in healthy donors (dated by TCRdb to the late 2010s). Context from the whole study: An earlier analysis of 587 of the donors reported 276 Gb of sequence data and 95 million to 140 million unique TCR beta sequences obtained from about 180 million T cells. Roughly 300 gigabases of sequencing data and approximately 85 million unique TCR sequences were included in an early release covering about 700 HLA-typed donors. Of the 300 to 500 genotyped donors, 70% to 90% were placed in the genetic ancestry cluster associated with self-reported Caucasian donors. The study aimed to test whether signatures of past pathogen exposure could be identified by cataloging public T cell receptors. The study used immunosequencing to profile the T cell repertoires of approximately 690 subjects and linked those repertoires to cytomegalovirus serostatus. Along with the roughly 670-subject first cohort, a separate validation cohort of approximately 110 different subjects was used. To predict cytomegalovirus infection status, the study brought together high-throughput TCR immunosequencing, statistical association of individual TCRs with disease status, and machine learning. A later analysis re-analyzed previously published TCR beta repertoires from roughly 630 donors and added high-resolution HLA genotyping to study TCR occurrence patterns. Rather than using new phenotypic data, the later analysis identified candidate immune exposures from TCR beta sequences and from how often those sequences occurred across donors. To decide whether each TCR beta V gene segment behaved as functional or pseudogenic, an earlier analysis of fewer than 750 of the donors relied on high-throughput TCR beta sequencing. Donor age, sex, ethnicity and CMV serostatus were compiled together with the repertoire data. A later genetic analysis used genome-wide SNP genotypes for about 60% of the roughly 670 donors, treating that subset as a discovery cohort. Every discovery cohort repertoire had been produced on one sequencing platform. HLA typing covered class I and class II loci at four-digit resolution. Typing coverage differed by locus: A, B, C, DRB1 and DQB1 were typed in about 629-630 donors, DQA1 in 500 to 550, DPA1 in around 610, and DPB1 in just under 490. A few DR-DQ haplotypes were handled as single units for association and clustering because linkage in the cohort was strong. Across about 380 genotyped donors of the cohort, an average of approximately 240,000 unique TCR beta nucleotide sequences per donor were sequenced, and roughly 18% of those sequences were non-productive.

The library was built by means of the immunoSEQ multiplex PCR assay. The multiplex PCR relied on a mix of 60 forward primers for TCR Vbeta segments and 13 reverse primers for TCR Jbeta segments. The CDR3 region of rearranged TCR beta genes was amplified from genomic DNA with a multiplex PCR assay. The Illumina HiSeq System was used to sequence the amplified TCR beta libraries as 87-base-pair reads. The study's processing was this. A later analysis tallied around 80 million unique TCR beta chains across the 666 repertoires, and approximately 11 million of those chains were shared by two or more donors. Raw reads were error-corrected and collapsed into unique sequences by a nearest-neighbor algorithm in which closely related sequences were merged to remove PCR and sequencing errors. V, D and J gene segments were assigned by aligning CDR3 sequences to IMGT reference sequences. For a sequence to be retained, a match of at least six nucleotides was required to both a V gene segment and a J gene segment. A rearrangement counted as productive if the CDR3 had no stop codons and remained in frame with V and J, and every other rearrangement counted as non-productive. CDR3 was defined by IMGT convention, running from the second conserved V-encoded cysteine to the conserved J-encoded phenylalanine. The earlier analysis of more than 450 of the donors excluded sequences that lacked an unambiguous match to a single V gene segment. An earlier analysis of 450 to 650 of the donors called V segments functional above 56.7% productive rearrangements and segregating when the between-donor standard deviation exceeded 5%. To diagnose cytomegalovirus status from the catalog of TCR beta chain sequences, a statistical classification framework was built. In a later analysis, TCR nucleotide sequences were compared against IMGT/GENE-DB human TR gene sequences so that V and J genes could be assigned. The TCRdist pipeline was used in a later analysis to assign CDR3 sequences and most-parsimonious VDJ recombination scenarios. In a later analysis, each TCR beta chain was defined by its CDR3 amino acid sequence together with its V-gene family, and reads lacking a unique V-gene family were excluded. As a way to deal with suspected cross-contamination and a sequencing artifact, a later analysis dropped 500 to 700 nucleotide sequences that were highly shared and had low generation probability. In a later analysis, a clonal expansion index was calculated for each public chain from normalized within-repertoire ranks of inferred template counts. Generation probabilities in a later analysis came from a VDJ recombination model fitted to out-of-frame rearrangements, and those results were checked against IGoR. In a later analysis, hypergeometric tests were used to score TCR-TCR, TCR-HLA and TCR-CMV co-occurrence, with a repertoire-size bias correction applied to TCR pairs. False discovery rates were estimated in a later analysis by permuting HLA or CMV assignments 20 times. A later analysis grouped co-occurring TCRs with DBSCAN, adding TCRdist sequence similarity when clustering within HLA-allele-positive subsets. Repertoires with fewer than 30,000 or more than 120,000 public chains were left out of co-occurrence clustering, as were about 5 repertoires with anomalous nucleotide sharing. TCRdb re-hosts the immuneACCESS table, in-frame sequences only. Its copies lack some clones; in the studies checked, an unresolved V gene accounts for under half of them, and the cause for the rest is not known. V and J calls and clone size are given by that table; D and trimming were obtained from the DNA. The table for this sample lists about 65,000 clones; 62% of them were counted only once. The top ten hold around 2.7% of the sample.

The germline V gene yields SGHTA for CDR1 and FQGTGA for CDR2. The junction shows trimming of 6 bases on V and 1 base on J, plus 9 bases between the germline ends. The CDR3, from cysteine to phenylalanine, totals 13 residues. Of the read, only the CDR3 DNA is kept; its 39 bases are in frame from base 1. In total, approximately 690 healthy bone marrow donors made up the cohort. All cohort members were sampled while nominally healthy, although unrecorded immune exposures were likely present. The donor was CMV seronegative and was included in the group of several hundred seronegative cohort members. A peripheral blood sample was provided by each donor, and peripheral blood mononuclear cells were used for TCR beta sequencing. Genomic DNA extraction from the blood cell samples was performed with the Qiagen DNeasy Blood Extraction Kit. Here is what the overall study found, with its caveats: A later analysis reported that several top co-occurrence clusters appeared linked to parvovirus B19, influenza, CMV and Epstein-Barr virus. A cluster of highly shared sequence variants was judged likely to be a technical artifact of the sequencing pipeline. The classifier was reported to diagnose cytomegalovirus status with high specificity and sensitivity in both the original cohort and the validation cohort. The presence/absence analyses assumed that sequencing depth was roughly uniform across donors, and that assumption may not be true. The study gave a list of more than 150 TCR beta chains associated with cytomegalovirus. In an earlier analysis of 450 to 750 of the donors, most TCR beta V segments appeared in productive rearrangements about 90% or about 30% of the time, broadly matching IMGT annotations. At a false discovery rate of 0.05, a later analysis linked some 17,000 TCR beta sequences to specific HLA alleles. In vitro tests confirmed that three of the cytomegalovirus-associated TCR beta chains recognize cytomegalovirus antigens. The authors suggested that the approach could potentially be generalized to other disease states and immunological phenotypes. According to a later analysis, most CMV-associated TCR beta chains appeared to be HLA-restricted, and the HLA associations seemed to be driven largely by CMV exposure. Most TCR sequences were seen in very few donors, while some public TCRs were found in many individuals. Because counts were too low, about 15 rarely observed V segments, including chromosome 9 orphons, were left out of the earlier analysis of 500 to 650 of the donors. For the cohort, immune exposure information was limited to CMV serostatus. A further reported finding was that TCR beta sequences accurately predicted the HLA-A and HLA-B alleles for most subjects in the first cohort. In a later genetic analysis, fewer N-insertions in productive TCRs were reported among donors in an Asian-associated ancestry cluster than the roughly 710-donor mean. A later genetic analysis associated a missense DCLRE1C variant with V-gene and J-gene trimming of TCR beta chains, and an independent cohort replicated the association. According to a later analysis, TCR association rates differed among HLA loci, with DRB1 alleles showing the most associated TCRs and HLA-C alleles showing the fewest. Strong co-occurrence of HLA alleles, especially DR and DQ, made assigning TCR associations to individual alleles difficult. The cohort was sequenced for TCR beta chains only, and without alpha or paired-chain data the features that could be detected were limited. Because the 87-base-pair reads could not distinguish some IMGT-functional V segments, including TRBV6-2 and TRBV6-3, those segments were excluded. Because HLA typing was missing for some donors at each locus, association tests included only the typed subset. Correlated functional status among segregating V segments might reflect linkage disequilibrium, but an unknown experimental factor could not be ruled out. Compared with equally common non-associated chains, HLA-associated TCR beta chains in a later analysis were more clonally expanded and had lower generation probabilities.

The rearrangement combines TRBV7-3 with TRBJ1-1; no D segment can be confidently identified. Input material: PBMCs. This receptor was identified in a man aged 30-40 years in good health and CMV-seronegative. The DNA reads as follows: TGTGCCAGCAGGGGCCCTCCGAACACTGAAGCTTTCTTT. It encodes CASRGPPNTEAFF.